This entry describes one TCR beta chain. Here immunoSEQ multiplex PCR was the method, and the copy in TCRdb shows in-frame clones only, minus some. This table holds over 25,000 clones, roughly four fifths found once. The data stem from a study of PD-1 blockade in classical Hodgkin lymphoma. The patients all showed relapse after autologous stem cell transplantation, while their brentuximab vedotin exposure varied. CDR3 length equals 14 residues. V dropped 5 bases and J dropped 12; count of bases not matched to a gene: 12. Germline CDR1 reads LGHNA; CDR2 reads YNFKEQ. The chain couples TRBV4-2 to TRBJ2-1; 8 nucleotides align to TRBD2. The clonotype was recovered from a human donor with classical Hodgkin lymphoma. Sequences were derived from peripheral blood mononuclear cells (PBMCs), sampled before the second cycle of nivolumab. The CDR3 coding sequence is TGTGCCAGCAGCTCCGGGACTAGTGGCGGAGGGCAGTTCTTC. Translated, it gives CASSSGTSGGGQFF.